These 30 T cell receptor beta chains were sequenced from one sample in a study of long-term antiretroviral therapy in people with HIV. The libraries were made with immunoSEQ v3.0 at survey level. Method: immunoSEQ multiplex PCR; TCRdb's copy keeps in-frame clones and lacks some. Of 15,000 to 20,000 clones listed, approximately 92% are singletons. The specimen was unsorted PBMCs, collected 4.2 years after starting antiretroviral therapy. The receptors here all came from a man aged 50-59 years with HIV.

The genes are TRBV2 and TRBJ1-5, with D uncertain. V dropped 3 bases and J dropped 4 bases, with 7 bases sitting between them. CDR3 length equals 13 residues. Germline V gene lookup returns CDR1 SNHLY and CDR2 FYNNEI. As DNA, the CDR3 is TGTGCCAGCAGTGACCAAGGAAATCAGCCCCAGCATTTT. The encoded protein is CASSDQGNQPQHF.

This clone was seen once. This rearrangement joins TRBV12-5 to TRBJ1-1; 12 nucleotides match TRBD1. V gave up 0 bases and J gave up 0 bases; unmatched junction bases: 11. The CDR3 has 20 amino acids. Germline lookup yields CDR1 LGHNT and CDR2 FRNRAP. The CDR3 reads CASGLVLSTGTGGMNTEAFF. The CDR3 region has the DNA TGTGCTAGTGGTTTGGTCCTTTCGACCGGGACAGGGGGCATGAACACTGAAGCTTTCTTT.

The chain employs TRBV10-2 and TRBJ2-1; D might be TRBD1 (5 bases). The germline V gene encodes CDR1 WSHSY and CDR2 SAAADI. V was shortened by 6 bases and J by 3 bases, with 6 bases between the two germline ends. The CDR3 spans 12 residues. DNA of the CDR3: TGCGCCAGCAGAGACAGCTACAATGAGCAGTTCTTC. Protein: CASRDSYNEQFF.

This clone has a handful of counts. The chain couples TRBV5-1 to TRBJ1-6; 9 nucleotides line up with TRBD1. Germline-derived CDR1 and CDR2 are SGHRS and YFSETQ. J was trimmed by 8 bases and V by 5 bases; bases with no gene match: 11. The CDR3 is 16 amino acids. CDR3 residues: CASRSSQTGGYSPLHF. The CDR3 bases are TGCGCCAGCAGATCATCACAGACAGGGGGGTATTCACCCCTCCACTTT.

V and J are TRBV12-5 and TRBJ2-3, with 11 bases identical to TRBD1. Germline values: CDR1 LGHNT, CDR2 FRNRAP. The CDR3 is made up of 15 amino acids. J was trimmed by 4 bases and V by 0 bases; bases with no gene match: 0. Here the CDR3 DNA reads TGTGCTAGTGGTTTGGTGGACAGGGGGCCAGATACGCAGTATTTT. Amino acid sequence: CASGLVDRGPDTQYF.

This chain uses TRBV15 with TRBJ2-6, with D tentatively TRBD1 (6 bases). V was cut by 0 bases and J by 2 bases, with 8 bases left in between. The CDR3 has 16 amino acids. Germline CDR1 and CDR2: LNHNV and YYDKDF (reference sequence). As DNA, the CDR3 is TGTGCCACCAGCAGAGATTCAGGGGCTGGGGCCAACGTCCTGACTTTC. It encodes CATSRDSGAGANVLTF. Looking up the rest from reference TRBV15 and TRBJ2-6 gives the full variable domain: DAMVIQNPRYQVTQFGKPVTLSCSQTLNHNVMYWYQQKSSQAPKLLFHYYDKDFNNEADTPDNFQSRRPNTSFCFLDIRSPGLGDTAMYLCATSRDSGAGANVLTFGAGSRLTVL.

The chain carries TRBV4-3 and TRBJ1-4; D ambiguous. This CDR3 has 15 residues. V gave up 0 bases and J gave up 0 bases, with 5 bases separating them. Germline-derived CDR1 and CDR2 are LGHNA and YSLEER. This CDR3 is CASSQDRSTNEKLFF. The DNA for the CDR3 is TGCGCCAGCAGCCAAGATAGATCAACTAATGAAAAACTGTTTTTT.

V is TRBV19 and J is TRBJ2-7; 8 bases fit TRBD1. Germline lookup yields CDR1 LNHDA and CDR2 SQIVND (reference sequence). J lost 1 base, V lost 0 bases, and 8 bases had no gene match. This CDR3 has 17 residues. The CDR3 coding sequence is TGTGCCAGTAGTATAGAATATCGGGACAGGTTGTCCTACGAGCAGTACTTC. Its protein is CASSIEYRDRLSYEQYF.

The gene calls are TRBV30 and TRBJ2-3, with D maybe TRBD2 (7 bases). The germline V gene has CDR1 GTSNPN and CDR2 SVGIG (reference sequence). The CDR3 has 13 amino acids. V lost 0 bases and J 8 bases, leaving 12 bases between the germline ends. The CDR3 loop reads CAWSVGGEATQYF. The CDR3 DNA sequence: TGTGCCTGGAGTGTAGGGGGGGAGGCTACGCAGTATTTT.

This clone showed up just once. This chain connects TRBV29-1 to TRBJ2-5; D uncertain. Germline V gives CDR1 SQVTM, CDR2 ANQGSEA. V shed 4 bases and J shed 1 base, with 13 bases lying between them. The CDR3 totals 14 residues. The CDR3 DNA reads TGCAGCGTTGTTGGCTTCCCCATCCAAGAGACCCAGTACTTC. This sequence encodes CSVVGFPIQETQYF.

This sequence joins TRBV30 and TRBJ2-1, with TRBD1 matching over 9 bases. The CDR3 has 12 amino acids. Trimming at V came to 8 bases and at J to 7 bases, leaving 6 bases not matched to a gene. CDR1 is GTSNPN, CDR2 SVGIG, per germline (reference sequence). The CDR3 DNA reads as TGTGCCCGGGGACAGGGTTCGAATGAGCAGTTCTTC. The encoded protein is CARGQGSNEQFF.

This chain uses TRBV6-4 with TRBJ1-2; D remains unclear. The CDR3 runs 11 residues. V lost 2 bases, J lost 3 bases, and 1 base lay in between. Per germline, CDR1 MRHNA and CDR2 SNTAGT. In nucleotides, the CDR3 is TGTGCCAGCAGTGACGACTATGGCTACACCTTC. Its translation is CASSDDYGYTF.

The J gene is TRBJ2-7, the V gene TRBV5-4; 10 bases align to TRBD2. The V gene's germline CDR1 is SGHNT and CDR2 YYREEE (reference sequence). The CDR3 loop spans 17 amino acids. The junction had 6 bases not matched to a gene; V was cut back by 0 bases and J by 0 bases. CDR3 loop: CASSLDVASGSSYEQYF. The CDR3 bases are TGTGCCAGCAGCTTGGATGTGGCTAGCGGGAGCTCCTACGAGCAGTACTTC.

The chain is built from TRBV28 and TRBJ2-7, with D perhaps matching TRBD1 (6 bases). This CDR3 has 15 amino acids. V was cut by 6 bases and J by 2 bases, with 17 bases left in between. Germline V gives CDR1 MDHEN, CDR2 SYDVKM. CDR3 coding DNA: TGTGCCAGCAGCCGTCAGGGGATTAAGCCCTACGAGCAGTACTTC. It translates to CASSRQGIKPYEQYF.

This clone was seen a single time. The chain employs TRBV5-1 and TRBJ2-1; 7 bases are a match to TRBD2. The CDR3 runs to 15 residues. Trimming at V came to 0 bases and at J to 8 bases, leaving 8 bases not matched to a gene. Germline CDR1 SGHRS, CDR2 YFSETQ. The CDR3 loop is CASSLGWGGTHEQFF. CDR3 coding DNA: TGCGCCAGCAGCTTGGGATGGGGGGGGACCCATGAGCAGTTCTTC.

J is TRBJ2-3 and V is TRBV18; D ambiguous. The CDR3 is made up of 14 amino acids. Germline V gene sequence: CDR1 KGHSH, CDR2 LQKENI. Trimming stripped 3 bases from V and 1 base from J, with 8 bases between. CDR3: CASSPFGGTDTQYF. The CDR3 DNA follows: TGTGCCAGCTCACCTTTTGGAGGCACAGATACGCAGTATTTT.

The rearrangement joins TRBV27 to TRBJ2-7, with TRBD1 matching over 10 bases. V shed 7 bases, J shed 2 bases, and the junction held 5 bases outside the gene matches. In germline, CDR1 is MNHEY, CDR2 SMNVEV (reference sequence). This CDR3 spans 14 amino acids. The CDR3 protein is CASTLTGGAYEQYF. The CDR3 region has the DNA TGTGCCAGCACTCTGACAGGGGGCGCCTACGAGCAGTACTTC.

The V and J genes are TRBV28 and TRBJ1-5, with 7 bases aligning to TRBD1. V gave up 5 bases and J gave up 4 bases; unmatched junction bases: 5. This CDR3 has 14 amino acids. The V gene's germline CDR1 is MDHEN and CDR2 SYDVKM. The CDR3 is CASSGTDLNQPQHF. The CDR3 DNA reads as TGTGCCAGCAGTGGGACAGACTTAAATCAGCCCCAGCATTTT.

V gene TRBV25-1 combines with J gene TRBJ1-6; 9 bases are shared with TRBD1. Germline CDR1 is MGHDK and CDR2 is SYGVNS. After removal of 5 bases from V and 7 bases from J, the junction contained 3 bases not matched to a gene. This CDR3 spans 14 amino acids. In nucleotides, the CDR3 is TGTGCCAGCAGTAGAGGACAGGGGAATTCACCCCTCCACTTT. Translating gives CASSRGQGNSPLHF.

The chain couples TRBV9 to TRBJ2-3; TRBD2 matches at 10 bases. J was trimmed by 1 base and V by 4 bases; bases with no gene match: 3. Per germline, CDR1 SGDLS and CDR2 YYNGEE. This CDR3 has 15 residues. The CDR3 bases are TGTGCCAGCAGCAACCTAGCGGGGGGCACAGATACGCAGTATTTT. Encoded protein: CASSNLAGGTDTQYF.

The CDR3 protein is CASSEGATNEKLFF. In DNA, the CDR3 is TGTGCCAGCAGCGAGGGGGCTACTAATGAAAAACTGTTTTTT. The rearrangement uses TRBV27 and TRBJ1-4, with 7 bases lining up with TRBD1. Germline loops: CDR1 MNHEY, CDR2 SMNVEV (reference sequence). This CDR3 spans 14 amino acids. The V gene end was trimmed by 6 bases and the J gene end by 2 bases; junction bases not matched to a gene: 3.

DNA for the CDR3: TGTGCCAGCAGTGAGTACAGGGGACACGGGGGCAATCAGCCCCAGCATTTT. Translating it yields CASSEYRGHGGNQPQHF. This chain uses TRBV6-4 with TRBJ1-5; the match to TRBD1 covers 7 bases. V lost 3 bases to trimming and J lost 2 bases; unmatched junction nucleotides: 10. The length of the CDR3 is 17 residues. Germline V gene lookup returns CDR1 MRHNA and CDR2 SNTAGT.

This clone was seen once. One end of the junction varies from germline; a read error may be responsible. The gene calls are TRBV25-1 and TRBJ2-1; either TRBD1 or TRBD2 may supply D (7 bases each). CDR3 size: 15 residues. Germline CDR1 and CDR2: MGHDK and SYGVNS. CDR3 sequence (DNA): TGTGCCAGCAGTGAATCAACAGGGGACTACTATGAGCAGTTCTTC. Protein: CASSESTGDYYEQFF. Drawing the rest from reference TRBV25-1 and TRBJ2-1, the complete variable domain is EADIYQTPRYLVIGTGKKITLECSQTMGHDKMYWYQQDPGMELHLIHYSYGVNSTEKGDLSSESTVSRIRTEHFPLTLESARPSHTSQYLCASSESTGDYYEQFFGPGTRLTVL.

The V and J genes are TRBV27 and TRBJ1-5; D may be TRBD1 (5 bases). The CDR3 spans 14 residues. V lost 5 bases and J lost 3, with 11 bases in between. From germline, CDR1 is MNHEY and CDR2 SMNVEV (reference sequence). Here the CDR3 reads CASSASGPNQPQHF. CDR3 nucleotides: TGTGCCAGCAGTGCCTCAGGGCCCAATCAGCCCCAGCATTTT.

The chain is built from TRBV13 and TRBJ2-2; possibly TRBD2 for D (6 bases). V was pared by 5 bases and J by 7 bases, with 14 bases between. CDR3 length equals 14 residues. The germline V gene encodes CDR1 PRHDT and CDR2 FYEKMQ (reference sequence). The CDR3 loop is CASSPRQRVGELFF. CDR3 sequence (DNA): TGTGCCAGCAGCCCCCGACAGCGGGTCGGGGAGCTGTTTTTT. Variable domain in full (rest from reference TRBV13 and TRBJ2-2): AAGVIQSPRHLIKEKRETATLKCYPIPRHDTVYWYQQGPGQDPQFLISFYEKMQSDKGSIPDRFSAQQFSDYHSELNMSSLELGDSALYFCASSPRQRVGELFFGEGSRLTVL.

The chain carries TRBV30 and TRBJ1-1, with D maybe TRBD1 (6 bases). Trimming stripped 5 bases from V and 0 bases from J, with 10 bases between. This CDR3 is 13 amino acids long. The germline V gene has CDR1 GTSNPN and CDR2 SVGIG (reference sequence). CDR3 DNA sequence: TGTGCCTGGGGACAGCAAATGAACACTGAAGCTTTCTTT. It encodes CAWGQQMNTEAFF.

Here the CDR3 DNA reads TGTGCCATCCTGCACCAGGGAAACGGGGAGCTGTTTTTT. It codes for CAILHQGNGELFF. The V gene is TRBV7-2, the J gene TRBJ2-2; D perhaps matches TRBD1 (5 bases). Germline CDR1 reads SGHTA; CDR2 reads FQGNSA. V lost 10 bases to trimming and J lost 7 bases, with 16 bases between them. There are 13 residues in the CDR3.

V usage is TRBV14 and J usage is TRBJ1-4; D gene uncertain. Trimming took 6 bases from V and 4 from J, leaving 9 bases between them. CDR3 size: 13 residues. Germline V CDR1 and CDR2: SGHDN, FVKESK. CDR3 amino acids: CASRGRNNEKLFF. The CDR3 DNA sequence: TGTGCCAGCAGAGGGAGGAATAATGAAAAACTGTTTTTT.

This sequence joins TRBV29-1 and TRBJ2-7, with 11 nucleotides matching TRBD1. J gave up 2 bases and V 7 bases, and 7 bases lay outside the gene matches. This CDR3 region has 14 residues. Germline V lookup: CDR1 SQVTM, CDR2 ANQGSEA. The CDR3: CSALDRGQAYEQYF. The CDR3 coding sequence is TGCAGCGCACTGGACAGGGGGCAGGCCTACGAGCAGTACTTC.

The rearrangement joins TRBV5-1 to TRBJ2-7; 8 positions agree with TRBD2. The CDR3 covers 14 residues. Trimming removed 4 bases from V and 6 bases from J; junction bases left unmatched: 9. Germline assignment: CDR1 SGHRS and CDR2 YFSETQ. Here the CDR3 reads CASSLKSGGREQYF. In nucleotides, the CDR3 is TGCGCCAGCAGCCTGAAGTCGGGGGGGCGCGAGCAGTACTTC. The full variable domain, rest sourced from reference TRBV5-1 and TRBJ2-7, is KAGVTQTPRYLIKTRGQQVTLSCSPISGHRSVSWYQQTPGQGLQFLFEYFSETQRNKGNFPGRFSGRQFSNSRSEMNVSTLELGDSALYLCASSLKSGGREQYFGPGTRLTVT.